This passage covers 6 T cell receptor beta chains from one sample sequenced in a study of blood T cell repertoires in COVID-19. The table came from immunoSEQ multiplex PCR; TCRdb's copy has only in-frame clones and leaves some out. The sample records some 83,000 clones, about four fifths being singletons. The sample taken for sequencing was peripheral blood. The source of these receptors is a man aged 45 to 65 with acute or convalescent COVID-19.

The rearrangement joins TRBV10-3 to TRBJ2-5; 11 bases agree with TRBD2. The CDR3 sequence is 16 residues long. The germline CDR1 and CDR2 sequences are ENHRY and SYGVKD. The V gene end was trimmed by 4 bases and the J gene end by 1 base; junction bases not matched to a gene: 5. The CDR3 is CAISGLAGISQETQYF. CDR3 sequence (DNA): TGTGCCATCAGTGGACTAGCGGGGATCTCCCAAGAGACCCAGTACTTC.

The chain combines TRBV4-3 with TRBJ2-2; D might be TRBD2 (6 bases). Looked up from germline, CDR1 is LGHNA and CDR2 is YSLEER. The CDR3 totals 15 residues. Trimming stripped 4 bases from V and 7 bases from J, with 16 bases between. The CDR3 loop reads CASSRGEVAGGELFF. The CDR3 DNA is TGCGCCAGCAGCCGGGGGGAGGTAGCTGGCGGGGAGCTGTTTTTT.

The V call is TRBV14, the J call TRBJ1-2, with 9 positions matching TRBD1. With V trimmed by 0 bases and J by 1 base, 12 bases remained unmatched. CDR1 is SGHDN and CDR2 is FVKESK in the germline V gene. This CDR3 comprises 19 residues. The CDR3 sequence: CASSQDPGTGTPFNYGYTF. The DNA for the CDR3 is TGTGCCAGCAGCCAAGATCCGGGGACAGGGACCCCCTTTAACTATGGCTACACCTTC.

The V and J genes are TRBV11-3 and TRBJ2-2; 8 nucleotides line up with TRBD2. Germline CDR1 SGHNT, CDR2 YENEEA. V trimming: 5 bases; J trimming: 6 bases; junction bases outside the gene matches: 5. This CDR3 has 14 amino acids. This CDR3 is CASSASREAGELFF. Here the CDR3 DNA reads TGTGCCAGCAGCGCGTCGCGGGAGGCCGGGGAGCTGTTTTTT.

This rearrangement joins TRBV29-1 to TRBJ2-7; unclear D gene. CDR1 is SQVTM and CDR2 is ANQGSEA in the germline V gene. The CDR3 has 15 amino acids. Trimming pared 3 bases from V and 4 bases from J, leaving 19 bases between. CDR3 in amino acids: CSVDLNLRGGYEQYF. DNA of the CDR3: TGCAGCGTTGATTTGAATCTCCGAGGTGGATACGAGCAGTACTTC.

The genes are TRBV18 and TRBJ2-2; 8 bases line up with TRBD1. V was pared by 0 bases and J by 7 bases, with 7 bases of the junction left unmatched. Per the germline V gene, CDR1 is KGHSH and CDR2 is LQKENI. This CDR3 region has 16 residues. This chain's CDR3 is CASSPPQGARFGELFF. DNA for the CDR3: TGTGCCAGCTCACCACCGCAGGGGGCGCGTTTCGGGGAGCTGTTTTTT.